This TCR beta chain derives from a study of shared clonotypes between healthy human individuals. Overall study: Donors had three CD4 naive, three CD4 memory, two CD8 naive and one CD8 memory plate apiece.

In replicate PCRs of sorted subsets, about 220 ng DNA, tens of thousands of T cell genomes, was used. Measured with immunoSEQ multiplex PCR; TCRdb has only the in-frame clones, and not every one. The data contain roughly 2.6 million clones, 85% to 95% of them singletons. V lost 1 base to trimming and J lost 0 bases; unmatched junction nucleotides: 7. CDR1 SGHVS and CDR2 FQNEAQ come from the germline V gene. The CDR3 spans 17 residues. A remark on this clone: The antigen is undetermined.

Study-level findings and limits: Against clonotypes common to all four donors, non-shared ones had lower generation probabilities.

In the CD4+ fraction, cells were divided into CD45RA+ naive and CD45RA-negative memory subsets. This chain links TRBV7-8 with TRBJ2-7, with 9 bases identical to TRBD1. This clonotype originated in a man aged 18 to 29 in good health. The sample comprised naive CD4+ T cells sorted from blood. Documented subset: CD45RA+ positively selected. The DNA of the CDR3 is TGTGCCAGCAGCTTAGTATTTGGGACAGGGTCCTCCTACGAGCAGTACTTC. As protein: CASSLVFGTGSSYEQYF.